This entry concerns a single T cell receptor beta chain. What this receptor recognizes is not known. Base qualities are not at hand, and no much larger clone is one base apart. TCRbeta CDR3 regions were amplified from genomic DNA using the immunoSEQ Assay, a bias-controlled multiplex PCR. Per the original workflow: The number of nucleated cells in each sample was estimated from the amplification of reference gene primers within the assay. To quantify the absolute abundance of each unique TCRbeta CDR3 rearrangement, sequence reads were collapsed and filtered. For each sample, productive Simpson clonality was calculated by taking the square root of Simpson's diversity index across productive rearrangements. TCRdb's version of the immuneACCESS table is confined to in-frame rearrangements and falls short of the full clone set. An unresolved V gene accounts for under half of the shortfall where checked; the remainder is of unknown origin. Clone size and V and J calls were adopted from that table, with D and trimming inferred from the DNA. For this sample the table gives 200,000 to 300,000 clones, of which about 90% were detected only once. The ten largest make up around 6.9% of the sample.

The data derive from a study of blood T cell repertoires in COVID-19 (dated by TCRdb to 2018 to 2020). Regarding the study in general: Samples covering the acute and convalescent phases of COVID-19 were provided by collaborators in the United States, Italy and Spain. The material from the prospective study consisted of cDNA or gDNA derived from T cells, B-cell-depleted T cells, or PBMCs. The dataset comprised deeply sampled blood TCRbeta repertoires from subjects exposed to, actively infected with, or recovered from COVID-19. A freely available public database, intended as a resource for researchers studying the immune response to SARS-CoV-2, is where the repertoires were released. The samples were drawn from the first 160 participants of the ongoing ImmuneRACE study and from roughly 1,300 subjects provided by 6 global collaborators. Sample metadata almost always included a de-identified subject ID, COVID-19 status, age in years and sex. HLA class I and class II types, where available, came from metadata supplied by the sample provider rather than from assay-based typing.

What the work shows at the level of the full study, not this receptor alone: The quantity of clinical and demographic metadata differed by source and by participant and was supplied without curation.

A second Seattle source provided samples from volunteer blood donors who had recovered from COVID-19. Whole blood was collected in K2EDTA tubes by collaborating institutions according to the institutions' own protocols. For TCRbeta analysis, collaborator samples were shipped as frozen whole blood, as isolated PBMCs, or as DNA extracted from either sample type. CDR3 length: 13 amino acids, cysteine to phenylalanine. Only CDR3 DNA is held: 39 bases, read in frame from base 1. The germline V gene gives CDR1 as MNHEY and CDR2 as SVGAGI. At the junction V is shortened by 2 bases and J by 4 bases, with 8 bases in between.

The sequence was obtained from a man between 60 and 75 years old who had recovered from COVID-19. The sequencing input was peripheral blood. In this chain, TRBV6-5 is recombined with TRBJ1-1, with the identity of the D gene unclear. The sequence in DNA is TGTGCCAGCAGTTACGAGCCTGTCACTGAAGCTTTCTTT. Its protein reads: CASSYEPVTEAFF.